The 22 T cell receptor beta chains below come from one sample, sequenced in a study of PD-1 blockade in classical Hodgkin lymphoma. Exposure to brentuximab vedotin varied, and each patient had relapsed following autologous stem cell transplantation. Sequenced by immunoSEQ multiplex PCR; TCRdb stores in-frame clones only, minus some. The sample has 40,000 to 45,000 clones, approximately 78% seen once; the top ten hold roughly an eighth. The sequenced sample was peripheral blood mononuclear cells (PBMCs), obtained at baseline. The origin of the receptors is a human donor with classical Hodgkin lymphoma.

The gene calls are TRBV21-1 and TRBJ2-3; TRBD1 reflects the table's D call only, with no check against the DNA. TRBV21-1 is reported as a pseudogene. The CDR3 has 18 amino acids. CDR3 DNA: TGTGCCAGCAGCAAAGCGCTTTGTCCAGGTAGGTATAAAGATACGCAGTATTTT. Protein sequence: CASSKALCPGRYKDTQYF.

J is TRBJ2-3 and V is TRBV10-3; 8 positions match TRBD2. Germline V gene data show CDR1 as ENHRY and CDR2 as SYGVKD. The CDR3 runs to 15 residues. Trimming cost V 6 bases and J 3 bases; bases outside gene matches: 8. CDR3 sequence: CAISPGLGVTDTQYF. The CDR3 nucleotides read TGTGCCATCAGCCCGGGACTAGGGGTTACAGATACGCAGTATTTT.

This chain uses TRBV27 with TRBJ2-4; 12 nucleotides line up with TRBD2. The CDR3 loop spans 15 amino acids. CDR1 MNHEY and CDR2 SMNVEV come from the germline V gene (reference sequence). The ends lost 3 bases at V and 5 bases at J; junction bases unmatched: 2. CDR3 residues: CASSLRTSGENIQYF. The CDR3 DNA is TGTGCCAGCAGTTTGAGGACTAGCGGGGAAAACATTCAGTACTTC.

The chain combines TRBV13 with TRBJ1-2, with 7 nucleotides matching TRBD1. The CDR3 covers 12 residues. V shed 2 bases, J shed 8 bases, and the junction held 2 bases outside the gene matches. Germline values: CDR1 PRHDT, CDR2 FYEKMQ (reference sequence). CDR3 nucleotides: TGTGCCAGCAGCTTACAGGGGGAAGGCTACACCTTC. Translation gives CASSLQGEGYTF.

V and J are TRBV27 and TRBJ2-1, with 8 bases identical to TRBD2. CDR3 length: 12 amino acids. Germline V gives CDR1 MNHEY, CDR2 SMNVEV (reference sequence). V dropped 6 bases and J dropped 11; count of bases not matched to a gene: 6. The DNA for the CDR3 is TGTGCCAGCAGCCCTTTAGCGGGGAAGCAGTTCTTC. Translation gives CASSPLAGKQFF.

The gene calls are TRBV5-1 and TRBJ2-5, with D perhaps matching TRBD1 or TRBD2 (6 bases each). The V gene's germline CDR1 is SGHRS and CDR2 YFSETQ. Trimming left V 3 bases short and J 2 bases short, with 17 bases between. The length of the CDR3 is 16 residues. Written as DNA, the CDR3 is TGCGCCAGCAGCTCCGGTTGGGGGGCGTGGCAAGAGACCCAGTACTTC. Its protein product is CASSSGWGAWQETQYF.

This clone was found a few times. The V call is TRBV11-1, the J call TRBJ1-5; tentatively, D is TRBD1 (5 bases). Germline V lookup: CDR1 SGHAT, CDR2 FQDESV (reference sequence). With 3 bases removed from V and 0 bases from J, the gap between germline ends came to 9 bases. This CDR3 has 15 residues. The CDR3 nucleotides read TGTGCCAGCAGCTTGGGGGTAGGTAGCAATCAGCCCCAGCATTTT. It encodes CASSLGVGSNQPQHF.

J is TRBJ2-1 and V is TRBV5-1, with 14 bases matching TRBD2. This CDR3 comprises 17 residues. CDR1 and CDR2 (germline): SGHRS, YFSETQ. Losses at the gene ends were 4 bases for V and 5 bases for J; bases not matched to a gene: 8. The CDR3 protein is CASSPVGLAGGNNEQFF. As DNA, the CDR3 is TGCGCCAGCAGCCCGGTCGGACTAGCGGGGGGCAACAATGAGCAGTTCTTC.

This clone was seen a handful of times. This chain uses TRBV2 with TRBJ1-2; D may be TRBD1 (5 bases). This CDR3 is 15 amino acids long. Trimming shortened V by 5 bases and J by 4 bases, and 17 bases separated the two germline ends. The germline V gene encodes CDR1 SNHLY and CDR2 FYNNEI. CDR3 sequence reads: CASSPQSPGGYGYTF. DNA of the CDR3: TGTGCCAGCAGTCCTCAAAGCCCGGGGGGCTATGGCTACACCTTC.

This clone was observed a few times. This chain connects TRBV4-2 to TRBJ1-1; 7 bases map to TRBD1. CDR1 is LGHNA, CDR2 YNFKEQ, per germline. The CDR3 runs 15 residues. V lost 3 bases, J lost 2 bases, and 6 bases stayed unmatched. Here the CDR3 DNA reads TGTGCCAGCAGCCATCCCGGGACAGCAAACACTGAAGCTTTCTTT. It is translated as CASSHPGTANTEAFF.

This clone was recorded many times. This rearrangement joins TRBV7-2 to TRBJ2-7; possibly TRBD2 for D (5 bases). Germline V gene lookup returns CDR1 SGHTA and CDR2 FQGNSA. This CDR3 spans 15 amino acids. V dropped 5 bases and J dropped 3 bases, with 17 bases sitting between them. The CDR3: CASSPGIGEGYEQYF. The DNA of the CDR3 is TGTGCCAGCAGCCCGGGGATTGGGGAAGGCTACGAGCAGTACTTC.

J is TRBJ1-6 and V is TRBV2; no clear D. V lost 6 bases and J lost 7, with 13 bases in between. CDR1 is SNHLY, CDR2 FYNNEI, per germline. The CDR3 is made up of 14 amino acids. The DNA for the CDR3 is TGTGCCAGCAGCCCTGACGGCGCCAATTCACCCCTCCACTTT. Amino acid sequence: CASSPDGANSPLHF.

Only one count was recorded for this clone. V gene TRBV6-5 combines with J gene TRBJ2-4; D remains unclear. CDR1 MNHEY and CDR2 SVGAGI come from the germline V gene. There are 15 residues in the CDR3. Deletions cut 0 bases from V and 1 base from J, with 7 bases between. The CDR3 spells CASSYSANAKNIQYF. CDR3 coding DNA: TGTGCCAGCAGTTACTCAGCTAATGCCAAAAACATTCAGTACTTC.

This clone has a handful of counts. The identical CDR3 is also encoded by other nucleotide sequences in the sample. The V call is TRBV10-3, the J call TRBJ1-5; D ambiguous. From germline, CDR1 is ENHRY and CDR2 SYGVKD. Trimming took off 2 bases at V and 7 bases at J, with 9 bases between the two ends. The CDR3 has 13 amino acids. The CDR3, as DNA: TGTGCCATCAGTGAGGACGCAGGACAGCCCCAGCATTTT. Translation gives CAISEDAGQPQHF.

The CDR3: CASSLSTGYEQYF. The CDR3 DNA is TGTGCCAGCAGCTTGAGTACGGGCTACGAGCAGTACTTC. The chain couples TRBV5-4 to TRBJ2-7; D gene uncertain. From germline, CDR1 is SGHNT and CDR2 YYREEE (reference sequence). The V end was cut by 1 base, the J end by 3 bases, with 8 bases between. This CDR3 is 13 amino acids long.

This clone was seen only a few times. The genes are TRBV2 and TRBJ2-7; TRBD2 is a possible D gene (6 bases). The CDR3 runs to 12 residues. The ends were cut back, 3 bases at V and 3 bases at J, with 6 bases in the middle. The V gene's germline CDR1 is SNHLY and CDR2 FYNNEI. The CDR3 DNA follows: TGTGCCAGCAGTGAGGAGGGCTACGAGCAGTACTTC. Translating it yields CASSEEGYEQYF. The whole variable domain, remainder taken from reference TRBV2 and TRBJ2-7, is EPEVTQTPSHQVTQMGQEVILRCVPISNHLYFYWYRQILGQKVEFLVSFYNNEISEKSEIFDDQFSVERPDGSNFTLKIRSTKLEDSAMYFCASSEEGYEQYFGPGTRLTVT.

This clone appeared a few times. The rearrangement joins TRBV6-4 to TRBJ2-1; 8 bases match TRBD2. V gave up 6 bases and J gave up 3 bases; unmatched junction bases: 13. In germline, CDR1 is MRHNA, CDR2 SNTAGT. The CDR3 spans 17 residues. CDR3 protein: CASRMSSGGGIYNEQFF. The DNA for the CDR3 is TGTGCCAGCAGGATGTCATCGGGGGGGGGCATCTACAATGAGCAGTTCTTC.

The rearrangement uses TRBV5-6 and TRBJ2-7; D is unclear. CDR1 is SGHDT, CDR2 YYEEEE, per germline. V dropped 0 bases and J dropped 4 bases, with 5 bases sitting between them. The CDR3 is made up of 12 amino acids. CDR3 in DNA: TGTGCCAGCAGCTTGGGACGATACGAGCAGTACTTC. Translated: CASSLGRYEQYF.

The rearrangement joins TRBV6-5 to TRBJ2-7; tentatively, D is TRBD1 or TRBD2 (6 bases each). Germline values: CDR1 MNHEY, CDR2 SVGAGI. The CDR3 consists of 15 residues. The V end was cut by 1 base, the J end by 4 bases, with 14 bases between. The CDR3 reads CASSYFTGGSYEQYF. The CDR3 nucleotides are TGTGCCAGCAGTTACTTTACCGGGGGCTCTTACGAGCAGTACTTC.

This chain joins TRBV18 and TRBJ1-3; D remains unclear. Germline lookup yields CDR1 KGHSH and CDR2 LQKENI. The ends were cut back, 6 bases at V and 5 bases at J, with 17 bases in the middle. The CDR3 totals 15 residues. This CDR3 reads CASSPRTIHRNTIYF. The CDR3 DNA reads TGTGCCAGCTCCCCGAGGACTATTCACCGAAACACCATATATTTT.

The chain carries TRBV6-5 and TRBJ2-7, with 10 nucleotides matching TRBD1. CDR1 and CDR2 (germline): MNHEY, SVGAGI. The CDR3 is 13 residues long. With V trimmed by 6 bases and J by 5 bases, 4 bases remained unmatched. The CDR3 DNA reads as TGTGCCAGCAGCCCCGGGACAGGGGACGAGCAGTACTTC. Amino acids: CASSPGTGDEQYF.

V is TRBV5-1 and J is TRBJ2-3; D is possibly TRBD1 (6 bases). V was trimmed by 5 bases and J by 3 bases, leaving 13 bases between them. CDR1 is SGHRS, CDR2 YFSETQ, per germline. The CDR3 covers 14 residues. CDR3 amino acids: CASSQDRRTDTQYF. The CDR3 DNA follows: TGCGCCAGCAGTCAAGACAGGCGTACAGATACGCAGTATTTT.